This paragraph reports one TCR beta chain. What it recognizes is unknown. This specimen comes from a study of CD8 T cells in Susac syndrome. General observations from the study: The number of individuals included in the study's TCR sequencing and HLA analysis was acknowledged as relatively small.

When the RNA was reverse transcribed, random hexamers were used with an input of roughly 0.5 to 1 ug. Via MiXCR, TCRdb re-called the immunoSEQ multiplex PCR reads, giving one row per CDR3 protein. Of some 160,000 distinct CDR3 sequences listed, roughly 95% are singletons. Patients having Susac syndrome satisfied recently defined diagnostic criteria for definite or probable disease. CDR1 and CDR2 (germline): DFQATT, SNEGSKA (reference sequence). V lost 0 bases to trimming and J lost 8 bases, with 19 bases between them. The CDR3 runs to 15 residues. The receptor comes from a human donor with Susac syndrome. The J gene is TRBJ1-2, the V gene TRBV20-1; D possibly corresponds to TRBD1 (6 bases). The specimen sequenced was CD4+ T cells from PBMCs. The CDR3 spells CSARDPQGSGLGYTF. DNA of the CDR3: TGCAGTGCTAGAGACCCACAGGGATCGGGGCTCGGCTACACCTTC.